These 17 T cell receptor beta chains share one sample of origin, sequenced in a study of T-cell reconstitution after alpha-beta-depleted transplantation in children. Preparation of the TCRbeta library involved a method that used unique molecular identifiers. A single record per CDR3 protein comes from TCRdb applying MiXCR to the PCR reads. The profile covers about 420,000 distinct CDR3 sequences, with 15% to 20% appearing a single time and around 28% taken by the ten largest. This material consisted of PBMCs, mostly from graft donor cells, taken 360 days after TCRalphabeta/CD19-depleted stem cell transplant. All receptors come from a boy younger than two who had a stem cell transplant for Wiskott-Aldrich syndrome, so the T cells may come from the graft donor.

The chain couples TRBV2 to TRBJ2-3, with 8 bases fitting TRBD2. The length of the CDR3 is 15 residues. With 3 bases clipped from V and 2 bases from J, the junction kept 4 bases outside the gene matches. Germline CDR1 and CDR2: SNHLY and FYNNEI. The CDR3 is CASSEGRGATDTQYF. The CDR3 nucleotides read TGTGCCAGCAGTGAGGGGCGGGGGGCCACAGATACGCAGTATTTT.

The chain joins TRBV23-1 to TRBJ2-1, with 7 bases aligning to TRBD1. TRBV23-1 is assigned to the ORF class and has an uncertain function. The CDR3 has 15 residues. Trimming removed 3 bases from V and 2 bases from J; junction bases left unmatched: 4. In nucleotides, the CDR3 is TGCGCCAGCAGTCATACCGGGACAGCCTACAATGAGCAGTTCTTC. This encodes CASSHTGTAYNEQFF.

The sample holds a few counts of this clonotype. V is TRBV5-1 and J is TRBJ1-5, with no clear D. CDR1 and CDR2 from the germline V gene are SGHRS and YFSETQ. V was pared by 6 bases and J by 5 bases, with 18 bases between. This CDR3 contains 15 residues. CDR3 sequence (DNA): TGCGCCAGCAAGACCCACGGGCCCCGCGATCAGCCCCAGCATTTT. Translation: CASKTHGPRDQPQHF.

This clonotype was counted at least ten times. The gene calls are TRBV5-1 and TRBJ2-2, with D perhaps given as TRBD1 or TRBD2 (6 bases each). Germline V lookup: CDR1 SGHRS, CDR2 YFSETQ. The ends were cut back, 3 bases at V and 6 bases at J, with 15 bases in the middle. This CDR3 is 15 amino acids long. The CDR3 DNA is TGCGCCAGCAGCTCCGGGGGCCAAGGGGCCGGGGAGCTGTTTTTT. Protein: CASSSGGQGAGELFF.

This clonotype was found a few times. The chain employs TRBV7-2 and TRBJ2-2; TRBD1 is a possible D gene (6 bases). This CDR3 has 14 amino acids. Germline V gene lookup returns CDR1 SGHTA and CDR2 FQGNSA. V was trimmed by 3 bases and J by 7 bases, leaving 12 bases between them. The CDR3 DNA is TGTGCCAGCAGCTTCAGGGGAATCGACGGGGAGCTGTTTTTT. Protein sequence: CASSFRGIDGELFF.

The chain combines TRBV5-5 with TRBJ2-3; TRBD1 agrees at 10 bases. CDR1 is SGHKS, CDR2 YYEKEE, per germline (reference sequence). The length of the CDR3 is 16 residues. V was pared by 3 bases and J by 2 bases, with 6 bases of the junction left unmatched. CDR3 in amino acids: CASSWDRQGATDTQYF. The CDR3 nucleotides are TGTGCCAGCAGCTGGGACCGACAGGGGGCCACAGATACGCAGTATTTT.

This chain's CDR3 is CASSLHPGTGELFF. CDR3 in DNA: TGTGCCAGCAGTTTACACCCGGGCACCGGGGAGCTGTTTTTT. The rearrangement joins TRBV28 to TRBJ2-2; D unresolved. Germline V CDR1 and CDR2: MDHEN, SYDVKM. The CDR3 length is 14 residues. Trimming cost V 2 bases and J 4 bases, with 8 bases left between them.

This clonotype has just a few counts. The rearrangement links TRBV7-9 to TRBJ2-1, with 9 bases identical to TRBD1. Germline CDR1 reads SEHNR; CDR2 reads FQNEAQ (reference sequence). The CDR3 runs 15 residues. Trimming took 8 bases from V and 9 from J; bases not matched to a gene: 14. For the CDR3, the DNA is TGTGCCAGCGGAAGGTGGGGGACAGGGTCGAGTGAGCAGTTCTTC. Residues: CASGRWGTGSSEQFF.

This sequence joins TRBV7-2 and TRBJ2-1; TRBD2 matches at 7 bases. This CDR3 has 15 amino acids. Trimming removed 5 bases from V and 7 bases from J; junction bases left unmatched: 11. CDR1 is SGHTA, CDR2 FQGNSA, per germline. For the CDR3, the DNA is TGTGCCAGCAGCCCGGGACTAAGTCCTCCAAATGAGCAGTTCTTC. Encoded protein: CASSPGLSPPNEQFF. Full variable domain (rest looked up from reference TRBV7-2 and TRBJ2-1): GAGVSQSPSNKVTEKGKDVELRCDPISGHTALYWYRQSLGQGLEFLIYFQGNSAPDKSGLPSDRFSAERTGGSVSTLTIQRTQQEDSAVYLCASSPGLSPPNEQFFGPGTRLTVL.

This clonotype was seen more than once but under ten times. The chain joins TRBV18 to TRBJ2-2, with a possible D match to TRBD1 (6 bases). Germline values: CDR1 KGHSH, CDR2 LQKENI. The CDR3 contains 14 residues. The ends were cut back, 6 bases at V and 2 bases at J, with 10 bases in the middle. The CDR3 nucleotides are TGTGCCAGCTCCGAACAGGGAAACACCGGGGAGCTGTTTTTT. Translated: CASSEQGNTGELFF.

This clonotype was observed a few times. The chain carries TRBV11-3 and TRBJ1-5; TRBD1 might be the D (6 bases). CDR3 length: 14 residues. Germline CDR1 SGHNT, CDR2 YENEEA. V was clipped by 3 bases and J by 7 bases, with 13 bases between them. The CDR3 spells CASSFKGVVQPQHF. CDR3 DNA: TGTGCCAGCAGCTTTAAGGGGGTTGTCCAGCCCCAGCATTTT.

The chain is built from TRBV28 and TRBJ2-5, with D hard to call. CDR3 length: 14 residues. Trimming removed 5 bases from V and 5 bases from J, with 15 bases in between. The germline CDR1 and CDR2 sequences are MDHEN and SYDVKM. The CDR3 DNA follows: TGTGCCAGCAGTACCCCCCGGCAAGTTGAGACCCAGTACTTC. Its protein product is CASSTPRQVETQYF.

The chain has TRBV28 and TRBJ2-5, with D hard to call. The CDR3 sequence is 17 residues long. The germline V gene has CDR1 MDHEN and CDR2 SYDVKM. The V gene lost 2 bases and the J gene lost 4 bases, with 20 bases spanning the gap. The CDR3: CASSLSPRPGLVETQYF. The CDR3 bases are TGTGCCAGCAGTTTAAGTCCCCGGCCAGGCCTCGTAGAGACCCAGTACTTC.

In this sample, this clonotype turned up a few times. Here the CDR3 DNA reads TGTGCCAGCAGGGCCCGCTTAGCGGCGGAGGTAGGCAATGAGCAGTTCTTC. As protein: CASRARLAAEVGNEQFF. The chain has TRBV7-2 and TRBJ2-1, with D possibly being TRBD2 (6 bases). The V end lost 6 bases, the J end lost 6 bases, and 24 bases lay between the germline ends. The CDR3 runs to 17 residues. Per the germline V gene, CDR1 is SGHTA and CDR2 is FQGNSA. The complete variable domain, with remaining parts taken from reference TRBV7-2 and TRBJ2-1, reads GAGVSQSPSNKVTEKGKDVELRCDPISGHTALYWYRQSLGQGLEFLIYFQGNSAPDKSGLPSDRFSAERTGGSVSTLTIQRTQQEDSAVYLCASRARLAAEVGNEQFFGPGTRLTVL.

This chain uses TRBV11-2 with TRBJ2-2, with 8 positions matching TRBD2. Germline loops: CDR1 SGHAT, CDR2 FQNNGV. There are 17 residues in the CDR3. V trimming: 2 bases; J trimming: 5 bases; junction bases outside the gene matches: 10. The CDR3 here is CASSLRSAAGVTGELFF. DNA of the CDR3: TGTGCCAGCAGCTTAAGGTCGGCAGCGGGAGTAACCGGGGAGCTGTTTTTT.

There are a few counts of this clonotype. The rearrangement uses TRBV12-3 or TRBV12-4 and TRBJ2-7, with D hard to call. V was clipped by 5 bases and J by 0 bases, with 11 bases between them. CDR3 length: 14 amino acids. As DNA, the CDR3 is TGTGCCAGCAGTCAGAAGCTAAGCTCCTACGAGCAGTACTTC. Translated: CASSQKLSSYEQYF.

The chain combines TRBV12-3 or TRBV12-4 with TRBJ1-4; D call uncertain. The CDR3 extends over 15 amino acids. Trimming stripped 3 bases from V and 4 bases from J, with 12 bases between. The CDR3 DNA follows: TGTGCCAGCAGTTTGAGCGGGTTACTTAATGAAAAACTGTTTTTT. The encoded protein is CASSLSGLLNEKLFF.